These 23 T cell receptor beta chains were all obtained from the same sample, sequenced in a study of shared clonotypes between healthy human individuals. Terminally differentiated effector memory CD45RA+ cells were left out of the naive CD8 fraction, which was CD45RO-negative and positively selected for CCR7. Assay used: immunoSEQ multiplex PCR; TCRdb lists only in-frame clones, some missing. The sample holds a few million clones, roughly 93% seen once. Sequencing was performed on naive CD8+ T cells from PBMCs. These receptors were obtained from a young man in good health. Some clones in this sample may be carry-over from other donors' samples.

The chain is built from TRBV7-9 and TRBJ2-1, with D tentatively TRBD2 (6 bases). CDR1 is SEHNR, CDR2 FQNEAQ, per germline (reference sequence). V was shortened by 10 bases and J by 10 bases, with 17 bases between the two germline ends. The CDR3 extends over 12 amino acids. CDR3 DNA sequence: TGTGCCACCGAAAGAAGGGCGGGGGAGCAGTTCTTC. Translating it yields CATERRAGEQFF. Complete variable domain (other parts from reference TRBV7-9 and TRBJ2-1): DTGVSQNPRHKITKRGQNVTFRCDPISEHNRLYWYRQTLGQGPEFLTYFQNEAQLEKSRLLSDRFSAERPKGSFSTLEIQRTEQGDSAMYLCATERRAGEQFFGPGTRLTVL.

The J gene is TRBJ2-7, the V gene TRBV23-1, with D perhaps matching TRBD2 (6 bases). TRBV23-1 is an ORF; its function is uncertain. Between the trimmed V and J ends, which lost 0 bases and 3 bases, there was a span of 18 bases. CDR3 size: 17 residues. Written as DNA, the CDR3 is TGCGCCAGCAGTCAATCAATAAGGAGGGGCCCCCTCTACGAGCAGTACTTC. Amino acid sequence: CASSQSIRRGPLYEQYF.

The chain links TRBV6-5 to TRBJ1-1; maybe TRBD1 (6 bases). The length of the CDR3 is 15 residues. V was shortened by 0 bases and J by 1 base, with 9 bases between the two germline ends. Per germline, CDR1 MNHEY and CDR2 SVGAGI. The CDR3 protein is CASSYSGHTNTEAFF. The CDR3 DNA reads as TGTGCCAGCAGTTACTCGGGACACACGAACACTGAAGCTTTCTTT.

Here the CDR3 reads CASSPLAGGTDTQYF. The CDR3 coding sequence is TGTGCCAGCAGCCCCTTAGCGGGAGGCACAGATACGCAGTATTTT. This chain joins TRBV9 and TRBJ2-3, with 9 bases aligning to TRBD2. Germline loops: CDR1 SGDLS, CDR2 YYNGEE. The CDR3 length is 15 residues. The V segment lost 4 bases and the J segment 1 base; nucleotides outside the gene matches: 4.

The chain has TRBV5-1 and TRBJ1-2; weak D call: TRBD1 (5 bases). Germline-derived CDR1 and CDR2 are SGHRS and YFSETQ. The V end was cut by 0 bases, the J end by 4 bases, with 13 bases between. CDR3 length: 15 amino acids. CDR3 protein: CASSLEGRAVYGYTF. The CDR3, as DNA: TGCGCCAGCAGCTTGGAGGGCAGGGCGGTCTATGGCTACACCTTC.

The V gene is TRBV7-9, the J gene TRBJ1-1, with a weak D call TRBD1 (6 bases). Germline V lookup: CDR1 SEHNR, CDR2 FQNEAQ (reference sequence). The CDR3 covers 14 residues. V lost 9 bases and J 3 bases, leaving 17 bases between the germline ends. The CDR3 region is CASSGGRTHTEAFF. In nucleotides, the CDR3 is TGTGCCAGTTCGGGGGGCAGAACGCACACTGAAGCTTTCTTT. Together with reference TRBV7-9 and TRBJ1-1, the CDR3 gives the full variable domain: DTGVSQNPRHKITKRGQNVTFRCDPISEHNRLYWYRQTLGQGPEFLTYFQNEAQLEKSRLLSDRFSAERPKGSFSTLEIQRTEQGDSAMYLCASSGGRTHTEAFFGQGTRLTVV.

Of note for this clone: One end of the junction is discordant with germline, which a read error may explain. The V gene is TRBV11-2, the J gene TRBJ2-7, with 10 bases matching TRBD2. In germline, CDR1 is SGHAT, CDR2 FQNNGV. The length of the CDR3 is 15 residues. CDR3 protein: CASSFLAGVFYEQYF. The CDR3, as DNA: TGCGCCAGCAGCTTTCTAGCGGGAGTTTTCTACGAGCAGTACTTC.

The V call is TRBV28, the J call TRBJ1-4, with D tentatively TRBD1 (6 bases). The CDR3 is 17 amino acids. Germline V gene lookup returns CDR1 MDHEN and CDR2 SYDVKM. Deletions cut 5 bases from V and 2 bases from J, with 18 bases between. CDR3 in amino acids: CASSKRIMGATNEKLFF. The CDR3 DNA sequence: TGTGCCAGCAGTAAAAGAATTATGGGGGCCACTAATGAAAAACTGTTTTTT.

The V gene is TRBV5-8, the J gene TRBJ2-2; either TRBD1 or TRBD2 may fit D (5 bases each). V was pared by 0 bases and J by 9 bases, with 12 bases between. Germline V lookup: CDR1 SGHTS, CDR2 YDEGEE. The CDR3 contains 14 residues. In nucleotides, the CDR3 is TGTGCCAGCAGCTTGGTAGGTGGGACGCGGGAGCTGTTTTTT. The encoded protein is CASSLVGGTRELFF. Variable domain in full (rest from reference TRBV5-8 and TRBJ2-2): EAGVTQSPTHLIKTRGQQATLRCSPISGHTSVYWYQQALGLGLQFLLWYDEGEERNRGNFPPRFSGRQFPNYSSELNVNALELEDSALYLCASSLVGGTRELFFGEGSRLTVL.

The V and J genes are TRBV19 and TRBJ2-3; D unclear. V lost 5 bases and J 0 bases, leaving 12 bases between the germline ends. The CDR3 has 15 residues. CDR1 is LNHDA and CDR2 is SQIVND in the germline V gene (reference sequence). The DNA for the CDR3 is TGTGCCAGTAGTTCCAGGCGGAGTAGCACAGATACGCAGTATTTT. Residues: CASSSRRSSTDTQYF.

The chain employs TRBV10-3 and TRBJ2-7; 8 bases align to TRBD1. Germline V CDR1 and CDR2: ENHRY, SYGVKD. Losses at the gene ends were 7 bases for V and 3 bases for J; bases not matched to a gene: 2. The CDR3 has 12 amino acids. The DNA of the CDR3 is TGTGCCATCACTGACAGGGGCTACGAGCAGTACTTC. It yields the protein CAITDRGYEQYF.

The chain recombines TRBV19 with TRBJ1-1, with D maybe TRBD1 (5 bases). In germline, CDR1 is LNHDA, CDR2 SQIVND (reference sequence). Trimming stripped 3 bases from V and 1 base from J, with 21 bases between. The CDR3 is 18 residues long. The CDR3, as DNA: TGTGCCAGTAGTATTTTTGGGGGTCCCGGGGACTCGAACACTGAAGCTTTCTTT. Protein: CASSIFGGPGDSNTEAFF.

The J gene is TRBJ1-3, the V gene TRBV2; 7 positions match TRBD1. J gave up 3 bases and V 7 bases, and 3 bases lay outside the gene matches. Germline V gives CDR1 SNHLY, CDR2 FYNNEI. This CDR3 comprises 13 residues. CDR3 loop: CASTDRVGNTIYF. The CDR3 DNA sequence: TGTGCCAGCACCGACAGGGTTGGAAACACCATATATTTT.

V is TRBV28 and J is TRBJ2-2; D unresolved. CDR3 length: 13 residues. CDR1 is MDHEN and CDR2 is SYDVKM in the germline V gene. V was clipped by 3 bases and J by 2 bases, with 4 bases between them. The CDR3 DNA follows: TGTGCCAGCAGTTTTATTAACACCGGGGAGCTGTTTTTT. Translation gives CASSFINTGELFF.

The rearrangement uses TRBV11-1 and TRBJ1-2; D unclear. This CDR3 contains 15 residues. V lost 5 bases and J 3 bases, leaving 16 bases between the germline ends. Germline values: CDR1 SGHAT, CDR2 FQDESV (reference sequence). The CDR3 protein is CASSPRTPADYGYTF. CDR3 in DNA: TGTGCCAGCAGCCCCCGGACTCCGGCGGACTATGGCTACACCTTC.

This clone has a single count. The genes are TRBV4-1 and TRBJ2-1, with TRBD2 matching over 9 bases. The V and J ends lost 1 base and 6 bases, in that order; junction bases with no gene match: 16. The CDR3 has 19 residues. Per the germline V gene, CDR1 is MGHRA and CDR2 is YSYEKL. The DNA of the CDR3 is TGCGCCAGCAGCCAAGGACCTTATCTCGTCGCGGGAGGGGCCAATGAGCAGTTCTTC. Its translation: CASSQGPYLVAGGANEQFF.

A note on this clone: Different DNA sequences within this sample yield the same CDR3. This chain joins TRBV27 and TRBJ2-7, with 8 bases that match TRBD1. Germline V CDR1 and CDR2: MNHEY, SMNVEV (reference sequence). This CDR3 is 14 amino acids long. The trim removed 2 bases at V and 2 bases at J, leaving 2 bases unmatched. In DNA form, the CDR3 reads TGTGCCAGCAGTTTAGACAGGGGAACCTACGAGCAGTACTTC. As protein: CASSLDRGTYEQYF.

The V and J genes are TRBV9 and TRBJ2-1; 9 nucleotides line up with TRBD2. J gave up 8 bases and V 0 bases, and 6 bases lay outside the gene matches. CDR1 is SGDLS, CDR2 YYNGEE, per germline. The CDR3 extends over 15 amino acids. The CDR3 here is CASSVDSGSGDEQFF. The DNA for the CDR3 is TGTGCCAGCAGCGTAGATAGCGGGAGCGGGGATGAGCAGTTCTTC.

The CDR3 DNA sequence: TGCGCCAGCAGCCAAGGGGCAGCTGCGAACACCGGGGAGCTGTTTTTT. Translated, it gives CASSQGAAANTGELFF. The chain employs TRBV4-3 and TRBJ2-2; D is undetermined. V lost 1 base and J 0 bases, leaving 9 bases between the germline ends. The CDR3 has 16 amino acids. In germline, CDR1 is LGHNA, CDR2 YSLEER.

V is TRBV28 and J is TRBJ2-7; 9 nucleotides match TRBD2. This CDR3 is built from 18 residues. CDR1 MDHEN and CDR2 SYDVKM come from the germline V gene. J gave up 5 bases and V 2 bases, and 16 bases lay outside the gene matches. CDR3 in DNA: TGTGCCAGCAGTTTACCTCTTCGGCAAGGACTAGCGTTACACGAGCAGTACTTC. Encoded protein: CASSLPLRQGLALHEQYF. Supplemented by reference TRBV28 and TRBJ2-7, the full variable domain reads DVKVTQSSRYLVKRTGEKVFLECVQDMDHENMFWYRQDPGLGLRLIYFSYDVKMKEKGDIPEGYSVSREKKERFSLILESASTNQTSMYLCASSLPLRQGLALHEQYFGPGTRLTVT.

This sequence joins TRBV5-1 and TRBJ1-4; TRBD1 might be the D (6 bases). Germline assignment: CDR1 SGHRS and CDR2 YFSETQ. Trimming pared 4 bases from V and 7 bases from J, leaving 23 bases between. CDR3 length: 17 residues. The DNA for the CDR3 is TGCGCCAGCAGCCCTGGGACTTCAGGGGATTTGGCTGAAAAACTGTTTTTT. Protein: CASSPGTSGDLAEKLFF.

The chain is built from TRBV10-1 and TRBJ2-3; TRBD1 or TRBD2 may be the D gene (5 bases each). Trimming pared 3 bases from V and 5 bases from J, leaving 12 bases between. CDR1 WNHNN and CDR2 SYGVQD come from the germline V gene (reference sequence). The CDR3 runs 14 residues. The CDR3 sequence is CASSDARDRDTQYF. The CDR3 nucleotides are TGCGCCAGCAGTGATGCTCGGGACCGAGATACGCAGTATTTT.

V usage is TRBV2 and J usage is TRBJ2-1; 7 nucleotides match TRBD1. Germline trimming cut 10 bases from V and 0 bases from J; bases unmatched to any gene: 6. The CDR3 contains 14 residues. CDR1 SNHLY and CDR2 FYNNEI come from the germline V gene. The CDR3 DNA reads TGTGCCAAGGGACAGTCGAGCTCCTACAATGAGCAGTTCTTC. This gives the protein CAKGQSSSYNEQFF. Variable domain in full (rest from reference TRBV2 and TRBJ2-1): EPEVTQTPSHQVTQMGQEVILRCVPISNHLYFYWYRQILGQKVEFLVSFYNNEISEKSEIFDDQFSVERPDGSNFTLKIRSTKLEDSAMYFCAKGQSSSYNEQFFGPGTRLTVL.